This TCR beta chain was documented in a study of shared clonotypes between healthy human individuals (TCRdb year 2020). Background for the entire study: The cohort comprised a couple of women and a few men aged 18 to 49 years. Blood TCR repertoires of about five healthy adults were deeply sequenced to estimate repertoire size and the extent of clonotype sharing between individuals. Different laboratories and diverse techniques were used to prepare libraries and sequence TCR repertoires, to increase sequencing depth and limit assay-specific biases. For each donor, three plates each were used for CD4 naive and CD4 memory, two plates were used for CD8 naive, and one plate was used for CD8 memory. Each donor's leukapheresis produced roughly between roughly 0.85 and 9.5 billion PBMCs. General conclusions and limits of the study: Rarefaction of sorted-subset datasets indicated incomplete sequencing despite the large sequencing depth. Pairwise subsampling indicated that sequencing depth was expected to affect the degree of clonotype sharing among donors. Sharing across several donors was observed for about 5% of naive CD4, 3% to 4% of naive CD8, around 2.5% of memory CD4, and around 0.44% of memory CD8 clonotypes. Sampling was restricted to blood, and TCR repertoires in tissue are likely to differ from TCR repertoires in blood. The small number of donors limited the genetic and exposure-history diversity represented. Larger estimated clonotype richness was generally found for naive subsets than for memory subsets. Clonotypes shared by all four sorted-subset donors showed higher generation probabilities than non-shared clonotypes.

Notes on this clone: What antigen it recognizes has not been identified. Nothing much larger sits one base from this clone, and base qualities are not available.

Taken from the germline V gene, the CDR1 and CDR2 loops are MDHEN and SYDVKM. CDR3 length: 17 amino acids, cysteine to phenylalanine. Of all the DNA, just the CDR3 is kept, 51 bases in frame from base 1. Relative to germline, V is missing 6 bases and J is missing 4 bases, with 11 bases of the junction outside any gene match. TCR CDR3 regions were amplified from genomic DNA by multiplex PCR using the deep immunoSEQ assay. Genomic DNA extracted from each cell subset was distributed evenly over all wells of several immunoSEQ 96-well plates, and each plate served as one replicate. Each replicate PCR for sorted subsets received around 210 ng genomic DNA, equal to about 30,000 T cell genomes. Purified libraries were measured with a Qubit 3.0 fluorometer, size-checked on a Bioanalyzer 2100, and measured again with the KAPA Library Quantification kit. A separate single-read 150-cycle Illumina NextSeq 550 flow cell was used to sequence each immunoSEQ 96-well plate. The original pipeline was this. Because only junctional sequences without quality scores were contained in the immunoSEQ output, filtering matching that applied to full-length reads could not be performed. Sequences were annotated with PyIR, a Python wrapper for IgBLAST v1.9, and V/J genes and CDR3 were assigned using IMGT germline references. Reads were removed for weak V/J assignments (E-value above 1e-6), missing CDR3, stop codons, out-of-frame junctions, or ambiguous translated residues. V3J clonotypes were defined as sequences sharing an identical inferred V gene, J gene, and CDR3 amino acid sequence. The percentage overlap between two repertoires was calculated by dividing the number of shared unique clonotypes by the size of the smaller repertoire. RTK rarefaction, the Chao1 estimator, and Recon v2.1 estimates of unobserved clonotypes were used to assess repertoire richness. OLGA was used to compute generation probabilities for all TCRbeta clonotypes that the gDNA method yielded from a few donors. Held by TCRdb, this immuneACCESS table contains in-frame sequences only and omits some clones. Under half of the omission traces to an unresolved V gene where checked; the cause of the rest is unknown. V and J calls and clone size come straight from that table; D and trimming were deduced from the DNA. In all, the sample holds roughly 2.6 million clones, and more than 90% of those were seen once. Jointly, the top ten make up under 0.15% of the sample.

The donors were healthy, HIV-negative adults with no recently reported acute infections or vaccinations. Only Caucasian adults living in Nashville, Tennessee, USA were represented among the donors. Magnetic negative selection was used to enrich CD4+ T cells, after which naive cells were positively selected on CD45RA and the negative fraction became the memory subset. Blood was obtained by leukapheresis, after which PBMCs were separated by Ficoll-Histopaque density gradient centrifugation and cryopreserved in liquid nitrogen vapor phase. Analytical flow cytometry was used to check the purity and quantity of each magnetically sorted T cell population. From each sorted fraction, genomic DNA was isolated and quantified by UV absorbance on a Nanodrop 2000c.

Specimen: naive CD4+ T cells sorted from blood. This specimen's cell subset or site label, per the study, means: CD45RA+ positively selected. The chain links TRBV28 with TRBJ1-3, with 11 central nucleotides matching TRBD1. The clonotype originates from a man aged 18 to 29 in good health. CDR3 protein: CASSTLGQGAEGNTIYF. The DNA is TGTGCCAGCAGCACACTTGGACAGGGGGCAGAAGGAAACACCATATATTTT.